This T cell receptor beta chain derives from a study of blood T cells in healthy people across ages. General study results and limits: Higher diversity, along with more naive CD4+ cells, distinguished long-lived donors from aged donors. Possibly confounding the expanded clonotype changes was the fact that donor CMV status was unknown.

V lost 3 bases and J lost 13; bases outside the gene matches: 7. Germline CDR1 SSHAT, CDR2 FNYEAQ (reference sequence). The CDR3 sequence is 13 residues long. As concerns this clonotype: Its specificity is unknown. A much larger clone is a single base away; this may be a read error.

Primed by a sample-barcoded 5' primer and a J-beta primer mix, a second PCR proceeded for about 6 to 12 cycles. TCRdb re-called the 5' RACE reads with MiXCR, one entry per CDR3 protein. The table includes approximately 680,000 distinct CDR3 sequences, about 34% detected once. This sequence originates from a woman aged 80 or over in good health. Sequenced material: blood. The V and J genes are TRBV7-7 and TRBJ2-1, with 9 bases that match TRBD1. The CDR3 DNA reads as TGTGCCAGCAGCTTCCGGGACAGGGAGACCCAGTTCTTC. Protein: CASSFRDRETQFF. Drawing the rest from reference TRBV7-7 and TRBJ2-1, the complete variable domain is GAGVSQSPRYKVTKRGQDVTLRCDPISSHATLYWYQQALGQGPEFLTYFNYEAQPDKSGLPSDRFSAERPEGSISTLTIQRTEQRDSAMYRCASSFRDRETQFFGPGTRLTVL.